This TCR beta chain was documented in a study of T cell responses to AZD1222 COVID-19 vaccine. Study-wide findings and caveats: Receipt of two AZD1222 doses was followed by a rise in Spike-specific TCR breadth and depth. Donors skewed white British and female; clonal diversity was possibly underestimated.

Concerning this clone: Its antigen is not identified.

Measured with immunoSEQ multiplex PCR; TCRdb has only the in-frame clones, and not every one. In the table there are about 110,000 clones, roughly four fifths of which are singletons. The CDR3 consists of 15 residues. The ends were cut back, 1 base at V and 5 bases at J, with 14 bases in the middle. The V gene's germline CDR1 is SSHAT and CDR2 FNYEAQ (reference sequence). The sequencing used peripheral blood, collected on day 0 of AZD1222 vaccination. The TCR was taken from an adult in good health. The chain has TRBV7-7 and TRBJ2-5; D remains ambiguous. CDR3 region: CASSLGRAETETQYF. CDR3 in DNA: TGTGCCAGCAGCTTAGGCCGGGCCGAAACTGAGACCCAGTACTTC.